Included here is one T cell receptor beta chain sequence, with context. CDR1 and CDR2 from the germline V gene are KGHSH and LQKENI. CDR3 length: 14 residues. The V end lost 3 bases, the J end lost 7 bases, and 10 bases lay between the germline ends. Enrolled during active infection, Seattle patients were then followed longitudinally. These data are taken from a study of blood T cell repertoires in COVID-19. The overall study: The United States, Italy and Spain provided the acute and convalescent COVID-19 samples. From T cells, B-cell-depleted T cells, or PBMCs came the material, which was cDNA or gDNA.

Some clones are missing from TCRdb's copy, which holds only in-frame ones; the method was immunoSEQ multiplex PCR. This table has 150,000 to 200,000 clones, 92% appearing once. This TCR came from a man aged 25-40 years with COVID-19, enrolled during active disease. The gene calls are TRBV18 and TRBJ1-6; D may be TRBD1 (5 bases). The specimen was peripheral blood. The CDR3 here is CASSPDSTNSPLHF. The CDR3 coding sequence is TGTGCCAGCTCACCTGACAGTACGAATTCACCCCTCCACTTT.